Below are 24 T cell receptor beta chains sequenced from a single sample in a study of blood T cell repertoires in COVID-19. Here immunoSEQ multiplex PCR was the method, and the copy in TCRdb shows in-frame clones only, minus some. The table shows 95,000 to 120,000 clones, with 70% to 90% occurring only once. Sequenced: peripheral blood. The receptors were gathered from a woman between 45 and 65 years old with acute or convalescent COVID-19.

The chain employs TRBV18 and TRBJ1-4; TRBD1 agrees at 7 bases. The CDR3 runs 17 residues. Trimming removed 0 bases from V and 3 bases from J; junction bases left unmatched: 7. Germline assignment: CDR1 KGHSH and CDR2 LQKENI. CDR3: CASSPPRGQGANEKLFF. The DNA of the CDR3 is TGTGCCAGCTCACCACCGAGGGGGCAAGGAGCTAATGAAAAACTGTTTTTT.

This chain connects TRBV11-2 to TRBJ1-4, with a tentative D call TRBD1 (5 bases). The V gene lost 1 base and the J gene lost 5 bases, with 11 bases spanning the gap. From germline, CDR1 is SGHAT and CDR2 FQNNGV. The CDR3 is 15 residues long. The CDR3 DNA reads as TGTGCCAGCAGCTTAGGGGTCGACAGAAATGAAAAACTGTTTTTT. As protein: CASSLGVDRNEKLFF.

The rearrangement uses TRBV3-1 (or the pseudogene TRBV3-2) and TRBJ2-2; D is perhaps TRBD1 (6 bases). V was cut by 3 bases and J by 5 bases, with 10 bases left in between. CDR1 is LGHDT, CDR2 YNNKEL, per germline (reference sequence). CDR3 length: 14 residues. The CDR3 loop is CASSHSTGTGELFF. The CDR3 nucleotides read TGTGCCAGCAGCCACTCGACAGGTACCGGGGAGCTGTTTTTT.

V is TRBV7-2 and J is TRBJ1-4; 9 positions agree with TRBD1. J was trimmed by 7 bases and V by 8 bases; bases with no gene match: 11. Germline V CDR1 and CDR2: SGHTA, FQGNSA. The CDR3 sequence is 15 residues long. This CDR3 reads CASRVQGAKGEKLFF. CDR3 nucleotides: TGTGCCAGCCGCGTACAGGGGGCAAAAGGTGAAAAACTGTTTTTT.

The genes are TRBV5-6 and TRBJ2-7; the D is unclear. The CDR3 length is 12 residues. Germline V gene sequence: CDR1 SGHDT, CDR2 YYEEEE. V lost 0 bases and J lost 11, with 12 bases in between. The CDR3: CASSLVGTVEYF. In nucleotides, the CDR3 is TGTGCCAGCAGCTTGGTAGGTACAGTGGAGTACTTC.

This clone was observed a single time. This chain uses TRBV3-1 (or the pseudogene TRBV3-2) with TRBJ2-5; D unclear. The CDR3 covers 12 residues. Trimming took 8 bases from V and 2 from J, leaving 9 bases between them. CDR1 and CDR2 (germline): LGHDT, YNNKEL (reference sequence). CDR3 nucleotide sequence: TGTGCCAGCTTGAGCATTCAAGAGACCCAGTACTTC. Its translation: CASLSIQETQYF.

The V call is TRBV28, the J call TRBJ2-1, with 7 bases lining up with TRBD2. The CDR3 totals 13 residues. The ends lost 6 bases at V and 13 bases at J; junction bases unmatched: 12. Looked up from germline, CDR1 is MDHEN and CDR2 is SYDVKM. The CDR3 bases are TGTGCCAGCAGAGTTACCGGGACTAACCAACAGTTCTTC. Protein sequence: CASRVTGTNQQFF.

The chain combines TRBV5-5 with TRBJ1-2; tentatively, D is TRBD1 (6 bases). The CDR3 loop spans 15 amino acids. Germline CDR1 reads SGHKS; CDR2 reads YYEKEE (reference sequence). Trimming pared 4 bases from V and 2 bases from J, leaving 15 bases between. The CDR3 loop reads CASSPHSGQNYGYTF. The CDR3 region has the DNA TGTGCCAGCAGCCCCCACTCCGGACAGAACTATGGCTACACCTTC.

The J gene is TRBJ1-1, the V gene TRBV28; tentative D call: TRBD1 (6 bases). CDR1 MDHEN and CDR2 SYDVKM come from the germline V gene. The CDR3 spans 15 residues. V lost 7 bases and J 1 base, leaving 16 bases between the germline ends. The CDR3 DNA sequence: TGTGCCAGCACCCGAGGGGGTGTATCGAACACTGAAGCTTTCTTT. Its translation: CASTRGGVSNTEAFF.

This chain uses TRBV20-1 with TRBJ1-4; perhaps TRBD1 as D (5 bases). With 6 bases removed from V and 12 bases from J, the gap between germline ends came to 14 bases. This CDR3 comprises 11 residues. Germline V gene sequence: CDR1 DFQATT, CDR2 SNEGSKA (reference sequence). CDR3 bases: TGCAGTGCCCTATCCCGGGGGGAACTGTTTTTT. This encodes CSALSRGELFF.

This chain links TRBV7-9 with TRBJ2-2, with D unresolved. CDR3 size: 13 residues. Per germline, CDR1 SEHNR and CDR2 FQNEAQ (reference sequence). V lost 5 bases, J lost 1 base, and 5 bases lay in between. CDR3 amino acids: CASSRLNTGELFF. DNA of the CDR3: TGTGCCAGCAGCCGTTTGAACACCGGGGAGCTGTTTTTT.

This sequence joins TRBV6-5 and TRBJ2-1; 9 bases agree with TRBD1. V gave up 6 bases and J gave up 8 bases; unmatched junction bases: 8. In germline, CDR1 is MNHEY, CDR2 SVGAGI. CDR3 length equals 14 residues. The CDR3 nucleotides read TGTGCCAGCAGCCTCGGACAGGGGTTCGATGAGCAGTTCTTC. Translation: CASSLGQGFDEQFF.

This rearrangement joins TRBV2 to TRBJ2-7, with TRBD1 identical over 9 bases. The CDR3 is 16 amino acids. Germline V gene sequence: CDR1 SNHLY, CDR2 FYNNEI. V lost 3 bases, J lost 3 bases, and 9 bases stayed unmatched. Written as DNA, the CDR3 is TGTGCCAGCAGTGATAATGACAGGGGGACCATCTACGAGCAGTACTTC. Its protein is CASSDNDRGTIYEQYF.

The chain links TRBV2 to TRBJ2-5; 7 bases match TRBD1. Germline V CDR1 and CDR2: SNHLY, FYNNEI. This CDR3 comprises 13 residues. V shed 6 bases, J shed 2 bases, and the junction held 3 bases outside the gene matches. The CDR3: CASRGQLQETQYF. CDR3 sequence (DNA): TGTGCCAGCAGGGGACAGTTACAAGAGACCCAGTACTTC. The variable domain in full, with the rest retrieved from reference TRBV2 and TRBJ2-5, is EPEVTQTPSHQVTQMGQEVILRCVPISNHLYFYWYRQILGQKVEFLVSFYNNEISEKSEIFDDQFSVERPDGSNFTLKIRSTKLEDSAMYFCASRGQLQETQYFGPGTRLLVL.

This clone was found once. The V call is TRBV28, the J call TRBJ1-1; possibly TRBD1 for D (6 bases). CDR3 length: 12 amino acids. The germline V gene encodes CDR1 MDHEN and CDR2 SYDVKM. The V end was cut by 4 bases, the J end by 7 bases, with 10 bases between. The CDR3 reads CASSSGDIEAFF. For the CDR3, the DNA is TGTGCCAGCAGTTCCGGGGACATTGAAGCTTTCTTT.

This chain joins TRBV6-1 and TRBJ1-3, with 8 positions matching TRBD1. Germline V gene data show CDR1 as MNHNS and CDR2 as SASEGT. The V and J ends lost 1 base and 0 bases, in that order; junction bases with no gene match: 8. CDR3 length: 18 amino acids. CDR3 sequence (DNA): TGTGCCAGCAGTGAAGGAAAGGGACAGGTTTTCTCTGGAAACACCATATATTTT. Protein: CASSEGKGQVFSGNTIYF.

The chain employs TRBV5-8 and TRBJ2-6, with D tentatively TRBD1 (5 bases). Germline V gene lookup returns CDR1 SGHTS and CDR2 YDEGEE. The V end lost 3 bases, the J end lost 4 bases, and 14 bases lay between the germline ends. CDR3 length equals 16 residues. The CDR3 here is CASSSGSVVGANVLTF. The CDR3 bases are TGTGCCAGCAGCTCAGGGTCGGTGGTGGGGGCCAACGTCCTGACTTTC.

The chain combines TRBV7-8 with TRBJ2-1, with TRBD2 as a possible D gene (7 bases). The CDR3 runs 16 residues. V gave up 2 bases and J gave up 5 bases, with 16 bases separating them. CDR1 is SGHVS and CDR2 is FQNEAQ in the germline V gene. The CDR3 here is CASSLPGGGSDNEQFF. DNA for the CDR3: TGTGCCAGCAGCTTACCTGGGGGGGGCAGCGACAATGAGCAGTTCTTC.

The chain carries TRBV2 and TRBJ2-4, with D maybe TRBD1 (5 bases). V lost 6 bases and J lost 2, with 11 bases in between. This CDR3 is 14 amino acids long. Germline CDR1 SNHLY, CDR2 FYNNEI. The CDR3 region has the DNA TGTGCCAGCAGACAAGGGGATACCAAAAACATTCAGTACTTC. Translation gives CASRQGDTKNIQYF.

The chain links TRBV19 to TRBJ1-2, with unresolved D. This CDR3 comprises 14 residues. Germline CDR1 reads LNHDA; CDR2 reads SQIVND (reference sequence). Trimming cost V 1 base and J 2 bases, with 8 bases left between them. CDR3 residues: CASSIAGLNYGYTF. DNA for the CDR3: TGTGCCAGTAGTATAGCCGGGTTGAACTATGGCTACACCTTC.

The V gene is TRBV4-1, the J gene TRBJ1-2; 8 nucleotides agree with TRBD1. The CDR3 spans 14 residues. With 2 bases clipped from V and 4 bases from J, the junction kept 3 bases outside the gene matches. The germline V gene encodes CDR1 MGHRA and CDR2 YSYEKL. The chain's CDR3 is CASSQPTGVYGYTF. CDR3 sequence (DNA): TGCGCCAGCAGCCAACCGACAGGGGTCTATGGCTACACCTTC.

The chain couples TRBV15 to TRBJ2-2, with D possibly TRBD1 on 5 matching bases. This CDR3 has 17 amino acids. Germline CDR1 reads LNHNV; CDR2 reads YYDKDF (reference sequence). Trimming cost V 3 bases and J 4 bases, with 18 bases left between them. In DNA, the CDR3 is TGTGCCACCAGCAGTGAGCCAGGGCCCCTGGCCACCGGGGAGCTGTTTTTT. Its translation is CATSSEPGPLATGELFF. Drawing the rest from reference TRBV15 and TRBJ2-2, the complete variable domain is DAMVIQNPRYQVTQFGKPVTLSCSQTLNHNVMYWYQQKSSQAPKLLFHYYDKDFNNEADTPDNFQSRRPNTSFCFLDIRSPGLGDTAMYLCATSSEPGPLATGELFFGEGSRLTVL.

The rearrangement links TRBV28 to TRBJ2-5, with 7 bases identical to TRBD1. V was clipped by 2 bases and J by 3 bases; unmatched bases: 3. Germline CDR1 MDHEN, CDR2 SYDVKM. There are 14 residues in the CDR3. This chain's CDR3 is CASSLGQAKETQYF. The CDR3 DNA reads as TGTGCCAGCAGTTTAGGACAGGCTAAAGAGACCCAGTACTTC.

The chain employs TRBV4-1 and TRBJ2-4; no reliable D call. Germline lookup yields CDR1 MGHRA and CDR2 YSYEKL. This CDR3 is built from 16 residues. V was pared by 3 bases and J by 0 bases, with 12 bases between. The CDR3 region has the DNA TGCGCCAGCAGCCAGGCAGAATCTCTAGCCAAAAACATTCAGTACTTC. This sequence encodes CASSQAESLAKNIQYF.